This TCR beta chain was recorded in a study of cytomegalovirus exposure and HLA in healthy donors. As for the study in general: Among around 200 million T cells, an earlier analysis found 90 million to 130 million unique TCR beta sequences. Points from the study as a whole: Sequencing had likely introduced a cluster of highly shared sequence variants as an artifact. Information on immune exposure was restricted to one variable (CMV serostatus). V- and J-gene trimming of TCR beta was linked (in a later analysis) to a missense DCLRE1C variant.

The CDR3 consists of 14 residues. Germline-derived CDR1 and CDR2 are SGHTA and FQGNSA. V lost 1 base to trimming and J lost 7 bases; unmatched junction nucleotides: 2. Concerning this clone itself: Antigen: not known.

A multiplex PCR was run with 60 Vbeta primers and 13 Jbeta primers. Here immunoSEQ multiplex PCR was the method, and the copy in TCRdb shows in-frame clones only, minus some. Found here are around 64,000 clones; the top ten clones hold roughly 2.3%. The sequence derives from a female donor in good health and CMV-seropositive. The V gene is TRBV7-2, the J gene TRBJ2-1, with TRBD1 matching 9 bases. Sequencing was carried out using PBMCs. CDR3: CASSLGDRENEQFF. As DNA, the CDR3 is TGTGCCAGCAGCTTAGGGGACAGGGAGAATGAGCAGTTCTTC.